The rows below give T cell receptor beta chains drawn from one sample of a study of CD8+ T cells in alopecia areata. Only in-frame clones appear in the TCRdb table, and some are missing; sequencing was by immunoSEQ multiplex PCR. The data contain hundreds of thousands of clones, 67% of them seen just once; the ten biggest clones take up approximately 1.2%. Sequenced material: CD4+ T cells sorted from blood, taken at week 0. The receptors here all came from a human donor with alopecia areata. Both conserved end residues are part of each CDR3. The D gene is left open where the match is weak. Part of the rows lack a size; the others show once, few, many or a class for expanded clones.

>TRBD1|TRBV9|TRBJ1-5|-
CASSVGDRDNQPQHF
TGTGCCAGCAGCGTAGGGGACAGGGATAATCAGCCCCAGCATTTT
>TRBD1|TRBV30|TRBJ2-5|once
CAWRRAGGRETQYF
TGTGCCTGGAGGCGGGCAGGGGGCCGGGAGACCCAGTACTTC
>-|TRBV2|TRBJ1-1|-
CASSPEVGTEAFF
TGTGCCAGCAGTCCCGAGGTGGGGACTGAAGCTTTCTTT
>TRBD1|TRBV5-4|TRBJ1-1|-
CASSLVGQGVTEAFF
TGTGCCAGCAGCTTGGTCGGACAGGGGGTCACTGAAGCTTTCTTT
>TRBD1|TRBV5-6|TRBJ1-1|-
CASSPDRRTEAFF
TGTGCCAGCAGCCCGGACAGGCGGACTGAAGCTTTCTTT
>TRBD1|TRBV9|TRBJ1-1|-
CASSVGQGLSTEAFF
TGTGCCAGCAGCGTAGGACAGGGGCTGAGCACTGAAGCTTTCTTT
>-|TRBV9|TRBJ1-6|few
CASSVGGENSPLHF
TGTGCCAGCAGCGTAGGCGGTGAAAATTCACCCCTCCACTTT
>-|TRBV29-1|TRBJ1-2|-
CSVDLAGEASYTF
TGCAGCGTTGATCTCGCAGGGGAAGCCAGCTACACCTTC
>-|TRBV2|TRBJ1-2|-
CASSEADRYGYTF
TGTGCCAGCAGTGAGGCAGACCGCTATGGCTACACCTTC
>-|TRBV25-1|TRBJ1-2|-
CASSEQGSLSGYTF
TGTGCCAGCAGTGAACAGGGGAGCCTAAGTGGCTACACCTTC
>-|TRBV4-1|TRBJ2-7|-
CASSQDRGTEQYF
TGCGCCAGCAGCCAAGATCGGGGCACCGAGCAGTACTTC
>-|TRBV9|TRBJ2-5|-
CASASSDETQYF
TGTGCCAGTGCTTCTAGCGACGAGACCCAGTACTTC
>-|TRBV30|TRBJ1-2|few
CAWRRGGYTF
TGTGCCTGGAGGAGGGGGGGCTACACCTTC
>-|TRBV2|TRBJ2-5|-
CAAGSADQATQYF
TGTGCGGCGGGCTCAGCGGATCAAGCGACCCAGTACTTC
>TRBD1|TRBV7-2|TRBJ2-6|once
CASSLTGTGANVLTF
TGTGCCAGCAGCTTGACAGGGACTGGGGCCAACGTCCTGACTTTC
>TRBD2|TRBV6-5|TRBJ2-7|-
CASSLGLAGEQYF
TGTGCCAGCAGCCTGGGACTAGCTGGCGAGCAGTACTTC
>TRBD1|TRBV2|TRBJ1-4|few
CASSPDRGREKLFF
TGTGCCAGCAGTCCAGACAGGGGGCGAGAAAAACTGTTTTTT
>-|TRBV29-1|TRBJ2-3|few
CSVDEGDTQYF
TGCAGCGTTGATGAGGGAGATACGCAGTATTTT
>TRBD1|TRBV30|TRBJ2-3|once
CAWSSLGRGQTDTQYF
TGTGCCTGGAGTAGCTTGGGCAGGGGGCAAACAGATACGCAGTATTTT
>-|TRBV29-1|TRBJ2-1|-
CSVDLEKLYNEQFF
TGCAGCGTTGATTTGGAGAAATTATACAATGAGCAGTTCTTC
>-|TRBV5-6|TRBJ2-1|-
CASSLGPLSSYNEQFF
TGTGCCAGCAGCCTGGGACCGCTTAGCTCCTACAATGAGCAGTTCTTC
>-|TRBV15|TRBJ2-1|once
CATSLMAGANEQFF
TGTGCCACCAGCCTGATGGCGGGGGCCAATGAGCAGTTCTTC
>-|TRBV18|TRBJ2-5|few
CASSPRETQYF
TGTGCCAGCTCACCCCGAGAGACCCAGTACTTC
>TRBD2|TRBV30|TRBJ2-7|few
CAWRTRGLEQYF
TGTGCCTGGCGGACTAGAGGCCTCGAGCAGTACTTC
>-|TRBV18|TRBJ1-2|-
CASSGRARGYTF
TGTGCCAGCTCCGGCAGGGCCCGGGGCTACACCTTC
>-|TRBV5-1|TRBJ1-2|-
CASSQLGPNYGYTF
TGCGCCAGCAGCCAACTGGGCCCTAACTATGGCTACACCTTC
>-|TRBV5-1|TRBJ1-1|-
CASTSGTANTEAFF
TGCGCCAGCACTTCCGGGACGGCGAACACTGAAGCTTTCTTT
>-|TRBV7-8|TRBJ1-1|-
CASSLGPPNTEAFF
TGTGCCAGCAGCTTAGGGCCCCCGAACACTGAAGCTTTCTTT
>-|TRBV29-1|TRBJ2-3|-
CSVEGLLTDTQYF
TGCAGCGTTGAAGGGCTTCTCACAGATACGCAGTATTTT
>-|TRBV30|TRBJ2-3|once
CASSPAGSQADTQYF
TGTGCCAGCAGCCCAGCCGGGTCTCAGGCAGATACGCAGTATTTT
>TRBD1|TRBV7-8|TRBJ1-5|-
CASSLDRVGQPQHF
TGTGCCAGCAGCCTGGACAGGGTAGGACAGCCCCAGCATTTT
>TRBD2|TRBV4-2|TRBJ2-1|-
CASSPPRGDEQFF
TGTGCCAGCAGCCCGCCGCGGGGGGATGAGCAGTTCTTC
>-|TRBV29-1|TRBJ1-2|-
CSVAYGYTF
TGCAGCGTTGCCTATGGCTACACCTTC
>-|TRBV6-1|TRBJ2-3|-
CASSPGGRADTQYF
TGTGCCAGCAGCCCCGGTGGAAGGGCAGATACGCAGTATTTT
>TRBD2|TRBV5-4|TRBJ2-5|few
CASSRGGTQETQYF
TGTGCCAGCAGCCGCGGGGGGACCCAAGAGACCCAGTACTTC
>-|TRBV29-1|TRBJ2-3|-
CSGTLSGVLDTQYF
TGCAGCGGCACCCTATCAGGAGTCCTAGATACGCAGTATTTT
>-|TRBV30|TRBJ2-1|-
CAWRLVNEQFF
TGTGCCTGGCGGCTGGTCAATGAGCAGTTCTTC
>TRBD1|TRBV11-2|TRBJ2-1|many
CASSLEQGPYNEQFF
TGTGCCAGCAGCTTAGAACAGGGGCCCTACAATGAGCAGTTCTTC
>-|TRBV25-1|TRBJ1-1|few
CASSGNRAGDTEAFF
TGTGCCAGCAGTGGAAACAGGGCTGGGGACACTGAAGCTTTCTTT
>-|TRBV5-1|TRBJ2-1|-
CASRRGGRGTDNEQFF
TGCGCCAGCAGACGAGGCGGCAGGGGAACCGACAATGAGCAGTTCTTC
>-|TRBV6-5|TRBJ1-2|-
CASSYSGLGLYGYTF
TGTGCCAGCAGTTACTCGGGCCTGGGTTTATATGGCTACACCTTC
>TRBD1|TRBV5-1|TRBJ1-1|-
CASRWTGAILNTEAFF
TGCGCCAGCAGATGGACAGGGGCGATCTTGAACACTGAAGCTTTCTTT
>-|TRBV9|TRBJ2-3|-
CASARDPDTDTQYF
TGTGCCAGCGCTCGAGACCCAGACACAGATACGCAGTATTTT
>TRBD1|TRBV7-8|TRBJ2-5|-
CASSLAGQGTIFQETQYF
TGTGCCAGCAGCTTAGCGGGACAGGGGACAATATTCCAAGAGACCCAGTACTTC
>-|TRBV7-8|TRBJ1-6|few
CASSPIRGNSPLHF
TGTGCCAGCAGCCCCATTAGAGGGAATTCACCCCTCCACTTT
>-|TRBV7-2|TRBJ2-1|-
CASSRDRSYNEQFF
TGTGCCAGCAGCCGCGACAGGTCCTACAATGAGCAGTTCTTC
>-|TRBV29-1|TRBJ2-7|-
CSVLGQGTYEQYF
TGCAGCGTTTTGGGCCAGGGAACATACGAGCAGTACTTC
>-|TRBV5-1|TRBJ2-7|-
CASSVGQLSYEQYF
TGCGCCAGCAGCGTCGGGCAGCTCTCCTACGAGCAGTACTTC